This T cell receptor (beta chain) was profiled in a study of CD8+CD57+ T cells in acquired aplastic anemia. As to this clonotype: Relative to the germline gene, one junction end is altered; a read error may explain this.

CDR3 length equals 13 residues. CDR1 and CDR2 from the germline V gene are SGHRS and YFSETQ. The authors sequenced patients whose flow cytometry had shown CD8+CD57+ cell expansion. For CDR3 and TCR beta VDJ profiling, genomic DNA was the template used. MiXCR, run by TCRdb on the reads, gives a single entry per CDR3 protein. The data hold some 150,000 distinct CDR3 sequences, with 70% to 75% observed a single time. The genes are TRBV5-1 and TRBJ2-5, with D possibly matching TRBD2 (6 bases). The sequencing input was sorted CD4+, CD8+, or CD8+CD57+ T cells (not recorded which) from PBMCs. The receptor's source is a human donor with aplastic anemia. In nucleotides, the CDR3 is TGTGCCAGCAGCTTGGGGGGAGAAGAGACCCAGTACTTC. Protein: CASSLGGEETQYF.